The source of this TCR beta chain is a study of cytomegalovirus exposure and HLA in healthy donors. The wider study: A prior analysis found 117 million unique TCR beta sequences from around 180 million T cells. Clustering assigned 70% to 85% of the 350 to 450 genotyped donors to the Caucasian-associated ancestry cluster. General study findings and limits: A prior analysis recorded that most TCR beta V segments were productive about 90% or about 30% of the time. Accounts indicate the classifier identified cytomegalovirus status with strong specificity and sensitivity.

Researchers ran the PCR with 60 Vbeta and 13 Jbeta primers. Assay: immunoSEQ multiplex PCR; the TCRdb copy retains only in-frame clones and omits some. The data contain approximately 150,000 clones, around four fifths of them singletons. Notes on this clone: As yet, its antigen is unknown.

This CDR3 comprises 16 residues. Germline-derived CDR1 and CDR2 are KGHSH and LQKENI. Trimming at V came to 4 bases and at J to 1 base, leaving 7 bases not matched to a gene. This TCR was recovered from a boy younger than 10 in good health and CMV-seronegative. Sample: PBMCs. The rearrangement links TRBV18 to TRBJ2-5, with TRBD1 identical over 9 bases. The CDR3 DNA is TGTGCCAGCTCACGGTTGACAGGGGGTTTCCAAGAGACCCAGTACTTC. Its protein is CASSRLTGGFQETQYF.